This paragraph reports one T cell receptor (beta chain). Its antigen is unidentified. Primers for the PCR totalled 60 Vbeta and 13 Jbeta. Sequencing used immunoSEQ multiplex PCR; TCRdb keeps in-frame clones, though not all of them. Here the sample spans 100,000 to 150,000 clones, around three quarters being singletons. These data belong to a study of cytomegalovirus exposure and HLA in healthy donors. Study observations and caveats: Later analysis associated a missense DCLRE1C variant with TCR beta V- and J-gene trimming.

This TCR derives from a man younger than 35 in good health and CMV-seropositive. Sequenced material: PBMCs.

DNA for the CDR3: TGTGCCAGCAGCTTATCGCTACTAGCGGGAGGTCCATACGAGCAGTACTTC. It translates to CASSLSLLAGGPYEQYF. The V gene is TRBV13, the J gene TRBJ2-7; 12 bases are a match to TRBD2. This CDR3 is built from 17 residues. The V gene's germline CDR1 is PRHDT and CDR2 FYEKMQ (reference sequence). V lost 2 bases, J lost 4 bases, and 9 bases stayed unmatched.